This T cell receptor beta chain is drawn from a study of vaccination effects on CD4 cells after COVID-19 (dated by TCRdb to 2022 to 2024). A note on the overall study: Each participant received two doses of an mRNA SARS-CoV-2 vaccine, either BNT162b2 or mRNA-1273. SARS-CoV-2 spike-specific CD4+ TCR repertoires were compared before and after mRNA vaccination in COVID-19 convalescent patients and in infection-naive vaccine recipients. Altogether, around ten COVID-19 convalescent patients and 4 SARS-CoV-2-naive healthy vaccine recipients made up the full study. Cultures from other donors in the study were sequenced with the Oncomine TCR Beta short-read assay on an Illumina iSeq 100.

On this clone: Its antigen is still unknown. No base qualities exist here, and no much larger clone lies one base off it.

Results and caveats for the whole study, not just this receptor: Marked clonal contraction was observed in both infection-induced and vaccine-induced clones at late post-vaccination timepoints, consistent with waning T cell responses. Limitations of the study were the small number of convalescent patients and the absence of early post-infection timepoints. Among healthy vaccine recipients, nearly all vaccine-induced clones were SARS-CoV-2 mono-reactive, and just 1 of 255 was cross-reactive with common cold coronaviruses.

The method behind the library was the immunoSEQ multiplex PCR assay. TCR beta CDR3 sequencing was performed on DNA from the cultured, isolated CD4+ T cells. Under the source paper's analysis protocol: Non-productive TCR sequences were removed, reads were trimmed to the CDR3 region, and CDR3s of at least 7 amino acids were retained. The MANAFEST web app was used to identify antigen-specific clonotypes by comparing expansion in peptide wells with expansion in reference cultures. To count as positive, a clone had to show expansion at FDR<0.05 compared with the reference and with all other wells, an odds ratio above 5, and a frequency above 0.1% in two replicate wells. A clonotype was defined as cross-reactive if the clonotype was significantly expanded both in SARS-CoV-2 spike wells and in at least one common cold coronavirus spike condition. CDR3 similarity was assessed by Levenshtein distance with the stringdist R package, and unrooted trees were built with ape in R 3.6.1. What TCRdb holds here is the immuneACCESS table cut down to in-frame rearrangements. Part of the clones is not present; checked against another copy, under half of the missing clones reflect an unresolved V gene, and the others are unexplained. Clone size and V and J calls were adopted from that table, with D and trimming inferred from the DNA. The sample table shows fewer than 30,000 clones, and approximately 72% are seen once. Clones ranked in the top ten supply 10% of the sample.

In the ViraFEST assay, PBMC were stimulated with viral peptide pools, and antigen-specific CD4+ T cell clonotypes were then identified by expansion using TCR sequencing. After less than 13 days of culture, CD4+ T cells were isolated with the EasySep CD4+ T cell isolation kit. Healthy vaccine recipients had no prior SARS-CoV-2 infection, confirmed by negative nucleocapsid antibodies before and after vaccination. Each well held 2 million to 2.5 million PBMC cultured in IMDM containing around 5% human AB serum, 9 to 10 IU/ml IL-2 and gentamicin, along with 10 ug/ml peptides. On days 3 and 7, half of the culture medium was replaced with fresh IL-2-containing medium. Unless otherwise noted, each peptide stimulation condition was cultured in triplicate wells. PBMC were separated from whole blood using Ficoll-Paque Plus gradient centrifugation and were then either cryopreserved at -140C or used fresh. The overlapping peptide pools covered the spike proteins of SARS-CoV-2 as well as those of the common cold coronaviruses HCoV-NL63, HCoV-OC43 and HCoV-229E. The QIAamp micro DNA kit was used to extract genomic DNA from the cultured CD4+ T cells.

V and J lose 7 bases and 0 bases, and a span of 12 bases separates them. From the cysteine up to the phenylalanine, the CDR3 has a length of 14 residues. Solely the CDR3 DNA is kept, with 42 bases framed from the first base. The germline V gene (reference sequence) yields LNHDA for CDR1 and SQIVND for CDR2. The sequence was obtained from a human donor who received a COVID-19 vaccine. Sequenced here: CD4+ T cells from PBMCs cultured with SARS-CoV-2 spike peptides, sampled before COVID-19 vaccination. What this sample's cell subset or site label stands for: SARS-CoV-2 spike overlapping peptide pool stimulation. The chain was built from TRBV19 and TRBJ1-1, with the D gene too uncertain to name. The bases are TGTGCCAGTACCCCTCTAGGGCTGAACACTGAAGCTTTCTTT. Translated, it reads CASTPLGLNTEAFF.